One and the same sample provided the 26 T cell receptor beta chains below, sequenced in a study of blood T cell repertoires in COVID-19. Sequenced by immunoSEQ multiplex PCR; TCRdb stores in-frame clones only, minus some. The data show around 250,000 clones, with about 89% seen just once and about 8.6% held by the top ten. The specimen sequenced was peripheral blood. Receptor source: a man between 35 and 55 years old with active or convalescent COVID-19.

CDR3 region: CASSRWGATNEKLFF. The CDR3 nucleotides are TGTGCCAGCAGCCGTTGGGGGGCAACTAATGAAAAACTGTTTTTT. This chain joins TRBV5-4 and TRBJ1-4; TRBD1 is a possible D gene (5 bases). Trimming left V 4 bases short and J 0 bases short, with 10 bases between. CDR1 is SGHNT and CDR2 is YYREEE in the germline V gene (reference sequence). The CDR3 runs to 15 residues. The variable domain in full, completed from reference TRBV5-4 and TRBJ1-4, reads ETGVTQSPTHLIKTRGQQVTLRCSSQSGHNTVSWYQQALGQGPQFIFQYYREEENGRGNFPPRFSGLQFPNYSSELNVNALELDDSALYLCASSRWGATNEKLFFGSGTQLSVL.

V is TRBV3-1 (or the pseudogene TRBV3-2) and J is TRBJ2-5, with D possibly being TRBD2 (6 bases). The CDR3 spans 15 residues. The germline V gene has CDR1 LGHDT and CDR2 YNNKEL (reference sequence). V was trimmed by 5 bases and J by 3 bases, leaving 16 bases between them. The CDR3 is CASSTGAVGKETQYF. The CDR3 DNA reads as TGTGCCAGCAGCACGGGAGCGGTGGGGAAAGAGACCCAGTACTTC.

This chain joins TRBV6-1 and TRBJ2-7; 10 bases map to TRBD2. Germline V lookup: CDR1 MNHNS, CDR2 SASEGT. V trimming: 3 bases; J trimming: 3 bases; junction bases outside the gene matches: 8. This CDR3 has 16 amino acids. The CDR3 nucleotides are TGTGCCAGCAGTGATTTGGGACTAGCGTCCCGCTACGAGCAGTACTTC. Translating it yields CASSDLGLASRYEQYF.

The V call is TRBV9, the J call TRBJ1-6, with a weak D call TRBD1 (5 bases). Trimming took 2 bases from V and 0 from J, leaving 12 bases between them. Germline CDR1 SGDLS, CDR2 YYNGEE. The CDR3 contains 17 residues. DNA for the CDR3: TGTGCCAGCAGCGTCCGAGGAGACAGCTCCTATAATTCACCCCTCCACTTT. Its translation is CASSVRGDSSYNSPLHF.

This chain connects TRBV3-1 (or the pseudogene TRBV3-2) to TRBJ1-3, with TRBD1 identical over 8 bases. This CDR3 has 18 amino acids. Trimming at V came to 1 base and at J to 1 base, leaving 9 bases not matched to a gene. The V gene's germline CDR1 is LGHDT and CDR2 YNNKEL (reference sequence). CDR3 sequence reads: CASSQVGWTGKSGNTIYF. In nucleotides, the CDR3 is TGTGCCAGCAGCCAAGTAGGCTGGACAGGGAAATCTGGAAACACCATATATTTT.

This chain's CDR3 is CAIRGTGALGTGELFF. The CDR3, as DNA: TGTGCCATCAGAGGGACAGGGGCTCTCGGCACCGGGGAGCTGTTTTTT. The chain couples TRBV10-3 to TRBJ2-2; 10 nucleotides line up with TRBD1. Trimming cost V 6 bases and J 4 bases; bases outside gene matches: 8. The germline V gene has CDR1 ENHRY and CDR2 SYGVKD. The CDR3 totals 16 residues.

This rearrangement joins TRBV30 to TRBJ1-4, with a possible D match to TRBD1 (6 bases). The germline V gene has CDR1 GTSNPN and CDR2 SVGIG (reference sequence). The CDR3 covers 15 residues. V was pared by 2 bases and J by 8 bases, with 18 bases between. CDR3 coding DNA: TGTGCCTGGAGTCCCCCCGGGGGGCTACTGGAAAAACTGTTTTTT. This translates into CAWSPPGGLLEKLFF.

The V and J genes are TRBV2 and TRBJ1-2, with TRBD1 as a possible D gene (5 bases). Germline loops: CDR1 SNHLY, CDR2 FYNNEI. CDR3 length: 14 residues. Deletions cut 4 bases from V and 2 bases from J, with 11 bases between. CDR3 in DNA: TGTGCCAGCAGTGTCGCAGGGTCCAACTATGGCTACACCTTC. It is translated as CASSVAGSNYGYTF.

This chain uses TRBV4-2 with TRBJ1-2; D is perhaps TRBD1 (5 bases). Germline loops: CDR1 LGHNA, CDR2 YNFKEQ. The CDR3 covers 20 residues. Trimming left V 0 bases short and J 2 bases short, with 25 bases between. The CDR3, as DNA: TGTGCCAGCAGCCAAGAGGCCATGGTCGTGGGGGGTGCCTCCAACTATGGCTACACCTTC. Residues: CASSQEAMVVGGASNYGYTF.

V is TRBV23-1 and J is TRBJ2-7; TRBD2 might be the D (6 bases). TRBV23-1 is reported as an ORF; its role is uncertain. The CDR3 sequence is 16 residues long. Trimming stripped 0 bases from V and 4 bases from J, with 16 bases between. The CDR3 DNA sequence: TGCGCCAGCAGTCAATCCCGACGGGGGTCGGGGTACGAGCAGTACTTC. Its protein is CASSQSRRGSGYEQYF.

V gene TRBV5-1 combines with J gene TRBJ1-1; D call uncertain. The CDR3 is 14 amino acids. V was pared by 4 bases and J by 2 bases, with 12 bases between. The germline V gene encodes CDR1 SGHRS and CDR2 YFSETQ. The CDR3 loop reads CASSLGDANTEAFF. In nucleotides, the CDR3 is TGCGCCAGCAGCCTAGGAGACGCAAACACTGAAGCTTTCTTT.

CDR3: CASVRRVEDTIYF. DNA for the CDR3: TGTGCCAGCGTGCGCAGGGTTGAGGACACCATATATTTT. V is TRBV13 and J is TRBJ1-3; a possible D gene is TRBD1 (5 bases). V gave up 8 bases and J gave up 8 bases, with 16 bases separating them. CDR1 PRHDT and CDR2 FYEKMQ come from the germline V gene (reference sequence). This CDR3 is 13 amino acids long.

The chain combines TRBV18 with TRBJ2-7, with D perhaps matching TRBD1 (7 bases). The V end was cut by 3 bases, the J end by 5 bases, with 14 bases between. Looked up from germline, CDR1 is KGHSH and CDR2 is LQKENI. The CDR3 is made up of 14 amino acids. CDR3 DNA sequence: TGTGCCAGCTCACCTCAGGAGGGGGCCAACGAGCAGTACTTC. It yields the protein CASSPQEGANEQYF.

V usage is TRBV12-3 or TRBV12-4 and J usage is TRBJ1-1, with unresolved D. With 5 bases removed from V and 0 bases from J, the gap between germline ends came to 7 bases. The CDR3 loop spans 13 amino acids. The CDR3 region is CASSPELNTEAFF. CDR3 bases: TGTGCCAGCAGTCCGGAGTTGAACACTGAAGCTTTCTTT.

V usage is TRBV7-3 and J usage is TRBJ2-4; 10 bases line up with TRBD2. V dropped 5 bases and J dropped 1; count of bases not matched to a gene: 11. Germline CDR1 reads SGHTA; CDR2 reads FQGTGA. This CDR3 is built from 18 residues. This chain's CDR3 is CASSERASGGPAKNIQYF. The CDR3 DNA reads TGTGCCAGCAGCGAAAGGGCTAGCGGGGGACCCGCCAAAAACATTCAGTACTTC.

The V gene is TRBV5-1, the J gene TRBJ2-2; a possible D gene is TRBD2 (5 bases). The ends were cut back, 0 bases at V and 6 bases at J, with 18 bases in the middle. Germline V gives CDR1 SGHRS, CDR2 YFSETQ. The CDR3 runs 17 residues. CDR3 loop: CASSLALGRLRAGELFF. CDR3 nucleotide sequence: TGCGCCAGCAGCTTGGCCCTGGGCCGACTACGGGCCGGGGAGCTGTTTTTT.

This clone was counted once. V and J are TRBV19 and TRBJ1-5, with TRBD1 matching over 7 bases. This CDR3 has 15 amino acids. The germline V gene has CDR1 LNHDA and CDR2 SQIVND (reference sequence). With 6 bases clipped from V and 0 bases from J, the junction kept 5 bases outside the gene matches. CDR3 nucleotides: TGTGCCAGTAGACAGGGGTCGGATAGCAATCAGCCCCAGCATTTT. Translating it yields CASRQGSDSNQPQHF.

This clone was recorded once. The rearrangement links TRBV5-4 to TRBJ2-7; D is perhaps TRBD1 (5 bases). Germline-derived CDR1 and CDR2 are SGHNT and YYREEE (reference sequence). Trimming took off 2 bases at V and 2 bases at J, with 11 bases between the two ends. This CDR3 is built from 14 residues. The CDR3 region has the DNA TGTGCCAGCAGCTTTGACAGTCTAACCTACGAGCAGTACTTC. This gives the protein CASSFDSLTYEQYF. Complete variable domain (other parts from reference TRBV5-4 and TRBJ2-7): ETGVTQSPTHLIKTRGQQVTLRCSSQSGHNTVSWYQQALGQGPQFIFQYYREEENGRGNFPPRFSGLQFPNYSSELNVNALELDDSALYLCASSFDSLTYEQYFGPGTRLTVT.

V usage is TRBV11-3 and J usage is TRBJ1-6; TRBD1 aligns across 7 bases. The CDR3 runs to 15 residues. The germline CDR1 and CDR2 sequences are SGHNT and YENEEA. Losses at the gene ends were 5 bases for V and 9 bases for J; bases not matched to a gene: 10. Here the CDR3 DNA reads TGTGCCAGCAGCCGGGGGGGGGACAGACTTTCACCCCTCCACTTT. Protein product: CASSRGGDRLSPLHF. Looking up the rest from reference TRBV11-3 and TRBJ1-6 gives the full variable domain: EAGVVQSPRYKIIEKKQPVAFWCNPISGHNTLYWYLQNLGQGPELLIRYENEEAVDDSQLPKDRFSAERLKGVDSTLKIQPAELGDSAVYLCASSRGGDRLSPLHFGNGTRLTVT.

This CDR3 reads CAWSVLAGGTDTQYF. As DNA, the CDR3 is TGTGCCTGGAGTGTACTAGCGGGAGGGACAGATACGCAGTATTTT. The rearrangement links TRBV30 to TRBJ2-3; 13 bases are a match to TRBD2. V dropped 0 bases and J dropped 3; count of bases not matched to a gene: 0. Per germline, CDR1 GTSNPN and CDR2 SVGIG (reference sequence). The CDR3 sequence is 15 residues long. The whole variable domain, remainder taken from reference TRBV30 and TRBJ2-3, is SQTIHQWPATLVQPVGSPLSLECTVEGTSNPNLYWYRQAAGRGLQLLFYSVGIGQISSEVPQNLSASRPQDRQFILSSKKLLLSDSGFYLCAWSVLAGGTDTQYFGPGTRLTVL.

This sequence joins TRBV6-4 and TRBJ2-1; 11 bases match TRBD2. V lost 5 bases, J lost 7 bases, and 7 bases stayed unmatched. This CDR3 is built from 15 residues. CDR1 is MRHNA, CDR2 SNTAGT, per germline. The CDR3: CASSTELAGGNEQFF. The CDR3 DNA sequence: TGTGCCAGCAGTACCGAGCTAGCGGGAGGAAATGAGCAGTTCTTC.

The J gene is TRBJ1-2, the V gene TRBV9; 9 bases are a match to TRBD1. Germline lookup yields CDR1 SGDLS and CDR2 YYNGEE. The length of the CDR3 is 17 residues. The junction had 11 bases not matched to a gene; V was cut back by 3 bases and J by 2 bases. Written as DNA, the CDR3 is TGTGCCAGCAGCGCCCAGGACAGGGGAGTGTACAACTATGGCTACACCTTC. Protein product: CASSAQDRGVYNYGYTF.

V and J are TRBV2 and TRBJ2-1; 7 positions match TRBD1. The CDR3 spans 15 residues. Germline lookup yields CDR1 SNHLY and CDR2 FYNNEI. V trimming: 7 bases; J trimming: 2 bases; junction bases outside the gene matches: 8. The CDR3 DNA is TGTGCCAGCATCCCAGAGGGGGCAGCCTACAATGAGCAGTTCTTC. Translated, it gives CASIPEGAAYNEQFF.

The rearrangement links TRBV11-2 to TRBJ1-5; no clear D gene. The germline V and J ends were trimmed by 0 bases and 2 bases, with 8 bases remaining between them. Germline assignment: CDR1 SGHAT and CDR2 FQNNGV. This CDR3 comprises 15 residues. The CDR3 protein is CASSLELNGNQPQHF. In DNA form, the CDR3 reads TGTGCCAGCAGCTTAGAACTAAACGGCAATCAGCCCCAGCATTTT.

V usage is TRBV5-1 and J usage is TRBJ2-5, with TRBD2 matching 9 bases. Germline CDR1 SGHRS, CDR2 YFSETQ. The CDR3 sequence is 15 residues long. V shed 2 bases and J 5 bases; nucleotides not matched to a gene: 7. In DNA form, the CDR3 reads TGCGCCAGCAGCTTAGAAGCGGGAGGACGGGAGACCCAGTACTTC. It encodes CASSLEAGGRETQYF.

V is TRBV5-4 and J is TRBJ2-1; D not resolved. Germline V gives CDR1 SGHNT, CDR2 YYREEE (reference sequence). Trimming stripped 4 bases from V and 0 bases from J, with 5 bases between. CDR3 size: 13 residues. CDR3 nucleotides: TGTGCCAGCAGCCCCTCCTCCTACAATGAGCAGTTCTTC. The encoded protein is CASSPSSYNEQFF. The full variable domain, its missing parts supplied by reference TRBV5-4 and TRBJ2-1, is ETGVTQSPTHLIKTRGQQVTLRCSSQSGHNTVSWYQQALGQGPQFIFQYYREEENGRGNFPPRFSGLQFPNYSSELNVNALELDDSALYLCASSPSSYNEQFFGPGTRLTVL.